This entry lists 29 T cell receptor beta chains sequenced from one sample in a study of CDR3 diversity in severe acne (dated by TCRdb to the late 2010s). To prepare the library, PCR was applied. Sequencing took place on an Illumina HiSeq 2000. Using fastp at Q25 and MiXCR, TCRdb reprocessed the public reads and kept productive beta chains. Identical CDR3 protein sequences are pooled into one entry, listed with their most common genes and DNA. Counted in this sample were more than 80,000 distinct CDR3 sequences; about 49% of them appeared once. The biggest ten clones account for around 10% of the sample. Sequences were obtained from blood. The receptor source for this set is a male donor with severe acne vulgaris.

This clonotype was found a few times. The J gene is TRBJ1-6, the V gene TRBV25-1; D is perhaps TRBD1 (5 bases). CDR3 length: 14 amino acids. Germline CDR1 is MGHDK and CDR2 is SYGVNS. V lost 2 bases and J 9 bases, leaving 11 bases between the germline ends. The CDR3 nucleotides are TGTGCCAGCAGTGAACCGCGACAGTTTTCACCCCTCCACTTT. Its protein is CASSEPRQFSPLHF.

In regard to this clonotype: One end of the junction is discordant with germline, which a read error may explain. The chain links TRBV10-3 to TRBJ1-2, with TRBD1 matching 9 bases. The CDR3 runs 13 residues. The germline V gene encodes CDR1 ENHRY and CDR2 SYGVKD. The CDR3 loop reads CASSETGGFGYTF. The CDR3 bases are TGTGCCAGCAGTGAAACAGGGGGCTTCGGCTACACCTTC.

Of note for this clonotype: A much larger clone is a single base away; this may be a read error. The rearrangement joins TRBV13 to TRBJ2-1; D is unclear. V lost 4 bases to trimming and J lost 10 bases, with 14 bases between them. This CDR3 comprises 13 residues. Germline lookup yields CDR1 PRHDT and CDR2 FYEKMQ (reference sequence). Here the CDR3 DNA reads TGTGCCAGCAGCTCAAACGGATGGATGGAGCAGTTCTTC. This translates into CASSSNGWMEQFF.

Regarding this clonotype: Germline is not matched at one junction end, which may reflect a read error. This chain links TRBV6-5 with TRBJ1-5, with TRBD1 identical over 7 bases. This CDR3 is built from 15 residues. The germline V gene has CDR1 MNHEY and CDR2 SVGAGI. The CDR3 DNA follows: TGTGCCAGCAGGCCGACAGGGCTCTCTGATCAGCTCCAGCATTTT. It specifies CASRPTGLSDQLQHF.

At least ten counts were recorded for this clonotype. V and J are TRBV2 and TRBJ2-7; 9 nucleotides line up with TRBD1. This CDR3 region has 14 residues. The germline V gene has CDR1 SNHLY and CDR2 FYNNEI. The J segment lost 7 bases and the V segment lost 3 bases, leaving 7 bases of the junction unmatched. DNA for the CDR3: TGTGCCAGCAGTGAGGGACAGGGAACTCAGGAGCAGTACTTC. The encoded protein is CASSEGQGTQEQYF.

This clonotype occurred once. The chain joins TRBV24-1 to TRBJ2-3; 10 positions match TRBD2. The ends lost 3 bases at V and 1 base at J; junction bases unmatched: 21. CDR1 is KGHDR, CDR2 SFDVKD, per germline. The length of the CDR3 is 22 residues. CDR3 DNA sequence: TGTGCCACCAGTGATCCCTCCCCCCGGACTAAGCGGGAGGGCCGACGCACAGATACGCAGTATTTT. Translated: CATSDPSPRTKREGRRTDTQYF.

This clonotype was counted at least ten times. The genes are TRBV20-1 and TRBJ2-2; 9 bases map to TRBD2. Germline V gene lookup returns CDR1 DFQATT and CDR2 SNEGSKA (reference sequence). The CDR3 consists of 17 residues. Losses at the gene ends were 0 bases for V and 4 bases for J; bases not matched to a gene: 9. This chain's CDR3 is CSARDGGRAVSTGELFF. CDR3 nucleotide sequence: TGCAGTGCTAGAGATGGCGGGAGGGCAGTTAGCACCGGGGAGCTGTTTTTT.

This clonotype turned up a few times. The chain joins TRBV25-1 to TRBJ2-5; D unresolved. V gave up 6 bases and J gave up 3 bases, with 11 bases separating them. The CDR3 spans 13 residues. Germline V CDR1 and CDR2: MGHDK, SYGVNS. The CDR3 protein is CASSPPEEETQYF. CDR3 coding DNA: TGTGCCAGCAGCCCCCCAGAAGAAGAGACCCAGTACTTC.

As regards this clonotype: Compared with germline, one end of the junction differs, possibly owing to a read error. The J gene is TRBJ2-1, the V gene TRBV7-2; weak D call: TRBD2 (5 bases). The CDR3 loop spans 13 amino acids. Germline V lookup: CDR1 SGHTA, CDR2 FQGNSA. CDR3 loop: CATSFSSANGESF. The CDR3, as DNA: TGTGCCACCAGCTTCAGTAGCGCGAACGGCGAGTCCTTC.

This clonotype was recorded at least ten times. For the CDR3, the DNA is TGTGCCAGCAGTTACGGGGGGCCTACTGAAGCTTTCTTT. This sequence encodes CASSYGGPTEAFF. The gene calls are TRBV6-5 and TRBJ1-1, with D tentatively TRBD1 (6 bases). This CDR3 is built from 13 residues. V shed 2 bases and J shed 5 bases, with 9 bases lying between them. Germline CDR1 MNHEY, CDR2 SVGAGI.

The rearrangement joins TRBV11-3 to TRBJ1-2; no definite D call. Germline loops: CDR1 SGHNT, CDR2 YENEEA. The CDR3 is made up of 16 amino acids. The ends were cut back, 3 bases at V and 4 bases at J, with 18 bases in the middle. The CDR3 reads CASSLDSYRASYGYTF. CDR3 DNA sequence: TGTGCCAGCAGCTTGGACTCCTATAGGGCATCCTATGGCTACACCTTC.

This clonotype occurred once. The genes are TRBV9 and TRBJ1-1, with D perhaps TRBD1 (5 bases). Between the trimmed V and J ends, which lost 4 bases and 2 bases, there was a span of 15 bases. The germline V gene encodes CDR1 SGDLS and CDR2 YYNGEE. This CDR3 region has 15 residues. The CDR3 sequence is CASSQGGRVNTEAFF. The CDR3 bases are TGTGCCAGCAGCCAGGGAGGGAGGGTCAACACTGAAGCTTTCTTT.

This clonotype was picked up a small number of times. V is TRBV4-1 and J is TRBJ2-7, with D perhaps assigned TRBD1 or TRBD2 (7 bases each). This CDR3 comprises 15 residues. The germline V gene encodes CDR1 MGHRA and CDR2 YSYEKL. Trimming pared 0 bases from V and 3 bases from J, leaving 12 bases between. This CDR3 is CASSQDSGGVYEQYF. The CDR3 DNA reads as TGCGCCAGCAGCCAAGATTCAGGGGGGGTCTACGAGCAGTACTTC.

The chain joins TRBV2 to TRBJ1-2; D remains ambiguous. The CDR3 covers 11 residues. Germline loops: CDR1 SNHLY, CDR2 FYNNEI. V lost 10 bases, J lost 3 bases, and 9 bases lay in between. The CDR3 coding sequence is TGTGCCACCGGGGTCGACTATGGCTACACCTTC. It specifies CATGVDYGYTF.

By share of the sample, this clonotype is medium-sized. The V gene is TRBV6-4, the J gene TRBJ2-6, with D unclear. The CDR3 length is 14 residues. V was trimmed by 8 bases and J by 0 bases, leaving 8 bases between them. Germline values: CDR1 MRHNA, CDR2 SNTAGT. The CDR3 is CASALLSGANVLTF. The DNA of the CDR3 is TGTGCCAGCGCACTACTCTCTGGGGCCAACGTCCTGACTTTC.

The V and J genes are TRBV12-5 and TRBJ2-7; D not resolved. Germline V CDR1 and CDR2: LGHNT, FRNRAP. The length of the CDR3 is 12 residues. Trimming took off 6 bases at V and 2 bases at J, with 8 bases between the two ends. The CDR3 reads CASGTDPYEQYF. Here the CDR3 DNA reads TGTGCTAGTGGGACGGACCCCTACGAGCAGTACTTC.

In its sample, this clonotype was seen a few times. A much larger clone lies one base from this, so it may be a read error. The chain has TRBV15 and TRBJ2-3; 9 bases line up with TRBD2. V lost 3 bases, J lost 4 bases, and 11 bases stayed unmatched. The CDR3 loop spans 17 amino acids. Germline-derived CDR1 and CDR2 are LNHNV and YYDKDF (reference sequence). CDR3: CATSRWGLAGSADTQYF. The DNA for the CDR3 is TGTGCCACCAGCAGGTGGGGTCTAGCGGGAAGCGCAGATACGCAGTATTTT.

V usage is TRBV7-3 and J usage is TRBJ2-1; 10 bases line up with TRBD2. J gave up 5 bases and V 5 bases, and 3 bases lay outside the gene matches. The CDR3 spans 14 residues. Germline assignment: CDR1 SGHTA and CDR2 FQGTGA. In DNA, the CDR3 is TGTGCCAGCAGCGCCGGACTAGCGGACAATGAGCAGTTCTTC. Amino acids: CASSAGLADNEQFF.

As for this clonotype: Since the CDR3 does not end with the conserved phenylalanine or tryptophan, this likely comes from a read error. The DNA is omitted, as the CDR3 cannot be located on it reliably, and the CDR3 follows TCRdb's listing. V is TRBV7-3 and J is TRBJ2-1; no DNA check was done on the table's D call, TRBD1. CDR1 is SGHTA and CDR2 is FQGTGA in the germline V gene. The CDR3 has 12 residues if both end residues are counted. CDR3: CATSRGAGGSRA.

The V and J genes are TRBV7-8 and TRBJ1-6; 8 bases are shared with TRBD1. Trimming took 3 bases from V and 5 from J; bases not matched to a gene: 3. The germline V gene has CDR1 SGHVS and CDR2 FQNEAQ. The CDR3 runs to 15 residues. DNA for the CDR3: TGTGCCAGCAGCTTTACAGGGGGAAATAATTCACCCCTCCACTTT. Translated, it gives CASSFTGGNNSPLHF.

In its sample, this clonotype is medium-sized (0.01 to 0.1%). This chain links TRBV6-2 or TRBV6-3 with TRBJ2-1, with D uncertain. Germline assignment: CDR1 MNHEY and CDR2 SVGEGT. The V and J ends lost 0 bases and 8 bases respectively, with 5 bases between them. There are 12 residues in the CDR3. Here the CDR3 reads CASSYSSDEQFF. The CDR3, as DNA: TGTGCCAGCAGTTACTCTTCCGATGAGCAGTTCTTC.

This clonotype was seen at least ten times. This chain links TRBV7-2 with TRBJ1-2; the D is unclear. Germline V lookup: CDR1 SGHTA, CDR2 FQGNSA. The CDR3 loop spans 14 amino acids. V dropped 0 bases and J dropped 8 bases, with 13 bases sitting between them. In DNA, the CDR3 is TGTGCCAGCAGCTTAGCGTCGGCGGTAGAGGGCTACACCTTC. As protein: CASSLASAVEGYTF.

There are many counts of this clonotype. The CDR3 reads CASSQDWGGDTEAFF. The CDR3 region has the DNA TGCGCCAGCAGCCAAGACTGGGGGGGTGACACTGAAGCTTTCTTT. The chain recombines TRBV4-1 with TRBJ1-1; a weak D match, TRBD1 (5 bases). Germline lookup yields CDR1 MGHRA and CDR2 YSYEKL. The CDR3 has 15 amino acids. V lost 0 bases and J lost 3, with 11 bases in between.

This clonotype has at least ten counts. The chain joins TRBV6-4 to TRBJ2-1, with D tentatively TRBD2 (5 bases). V dropped 3 bases and J dropped 8 bases, with 11 bases sitting between them. Germline CDR1 and CDR2: MRHNA and SNTAGT. This CDR3 contains 13 residues. CDR3 bases: TGTGCCAGCAGTGAGGGGAGAAGTGATGAGCAGTTCTTC. Amino acid sequence: CASSEGRSDEQFF.

The J gene is TRBJ2-2, the V gene TRBV7-2, with TRBD2 identical over 8 bases. V was pared by 0 bases and J by 2 bases, with 11 bases of the junction left unmatched. This CDR3 spans 19 amino acids. Germline V gene lookup returns CDR1 SGHTA and CDR2 FQGNSA. CDR3 DNA sequence: TGTGCCAGCAGCTTAGCGGCCATAGCGGGACTTGGTAACACCGGGGAGCTGTTTTTT. Translated, it gives CASSLAAIAGLGNTGELFF.

This clonotype showed up many times. The J gene is TRBJ2-1, the V gene TRBV20-1; 9 nucleotides agree with TRBD1. This CDR3 region has 18 residues. Germline trimming cut 6 bases from V and 10 bases from J; bases unmatched to any gene: 25. From germline, CDR1 is DFQATT and CDR2 SNEGSKA (reference sequence). The CDR3 sequence is CSALPDRGPQAGVREQFF. Written as DNA, the CDR3 is TGCAGTGCCCTCCCGGACAGGGGTCCCCAGGCGGGAGTGCGGGAGCAGTTCTTC.

This clonotype has ten or more counts. The chain has TRBV7-9 and TRBJ2-3; tentative D call: TRBD1 (6 bases). The CDR3 contains 16 residues. The V gene's germline CDR1 is SEHNR and CDR2 FQNEAQ (reference sequence). Trimming removed 2 bases at V and 4 bases at J, with 16 bases between. The CDR3 nucleotides are TGTGCCAGCAGCTTATTGGGGGCGGCAGCGGCAGATACGCAGTATTTT. It codes for CASSLLGAAAADTQYF.

With respect to this clonotype: Relative to the germline gene, one junction end is altered; a read error may explain this. J is TRBJ1-3 and V is TRBV12-3 or TRBV12-4, with 7 bases fitting TRBD1. This CDR3 is 14 amino acids long. The CDR3 bases are TGTGCCAGCAGTAGAGGACAGGCCCGGGGCACCACATATTTT. Amino acids: CASSRGQARGTTYF.

This clonotype is a singleton in its sample. The V gene is TRBV20-1, the J gene TRBJ2-7; weak D call: TRBD2 (5 bases). Trimming shortened V by 0 bases and J by 7 bases, and 13 bases separated the two germline ends. Germline assignment: CDR1 DFQATT and CDR2 SNEGSKA (reference sequence). The CDR3 loop spans 13 amino acids. This CDR3 reads CSARDLTSGEQYF. As DNA, the CDR3 is TGCAGTGCTAGAGATTTGACTTCGGGGGAGCAGTACTTC.